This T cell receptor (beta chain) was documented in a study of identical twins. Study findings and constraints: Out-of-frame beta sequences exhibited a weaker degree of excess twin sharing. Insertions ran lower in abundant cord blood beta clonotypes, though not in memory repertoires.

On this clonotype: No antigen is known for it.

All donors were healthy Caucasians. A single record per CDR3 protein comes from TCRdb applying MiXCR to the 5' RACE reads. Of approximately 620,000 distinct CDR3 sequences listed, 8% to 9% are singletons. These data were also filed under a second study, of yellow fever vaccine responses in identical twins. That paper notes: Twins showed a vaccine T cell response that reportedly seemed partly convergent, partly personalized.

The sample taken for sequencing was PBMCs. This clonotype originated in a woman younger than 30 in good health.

CDR3 loop: CATSPWGGSEQFF. CDR3 coding DNA: TGTGCCACCAGCCCCTGGGGCGGGAGTGAGCAGTTCTTC. This chain uses TRBV15 with TRBJ2-1; 7 bases map to TRBD2. The germline V gene encodes CDR1 LNHNV and CDR2 YYDKDF (reference sequence). V lost 5 bases to trimming and J lost 9 bases; unmatched junction nucleotides: 7. This CDR3 comprises 13 residues.